The next 32 T cell receptor beta chains were all read from a single sample in a study of CD8 T cells in ankylosing spondylitis (dated by TCRdb to about 2017). Preparation of the library involved 5' RACE. Sequenced using an Illumina HiSeq 2500. The public reads were run again by TCRdb, first through fastp at Q25 and then through MiXCR, and only productive beta chains were kept. One record per CDR3 amino acid sequence lists the most common genes and DNA. Recorded for this sample are under 300,000 distinct CDR3 sequences; around 10% of them occurred a single time. Together, the top ten hold less than 7.5% of the sample. The sample comprised blood, either unsorted or a sorted T cell fraction (not recorded which). The receptors here all came from a male donor with ankylosing spondylitis or in good health (not recorded which).

This clonotype was seen only a few times. The chain joins TRBV3-1 to TRBJ2-2; D could derive from TRBD1 or TRBD2 (5 bases each). The CDR3 length is 14 residues. CDR1 and CDR2 (germline): LGHDT, YNNKEL (reference sequence). V shed 0 bases and J shed 8 bases, with 10 bases lying between them. CDR3 residues: CASSQEVGAGELFF. The CDR3 DNA reads TGTGCCAGCAGCCAAGAGGTCGGGGCGGGGGAGCTGTTTTTT. Full variable domain (outside the CDR3, taken from reference TRBV3-1 and TRBJ2-2): DTAVSQTPKYLVTQMGNDKSIKCEQNLGHDTMYWYKQDSKKFLKIMFSYNNKELIINETVPNRFSPKSPDKAHLNLHINSLELGDSAVYFCASSQEVGAGELFFGEGSRLTVL.

This clonotype occurred once. The gene calls are TRBV2 and TRBJ2-3, with 8 nucleotides matching TRBD2. The V segment lost 8 bases and the J segment 5 bases; nucleotides outside the gene matches: 9. Looked up from germline, CDR1 is SNHLY and CDR2 is FYNNEI. This CDR3 has 14 residues. CDR3 loop: CASENGGAIDTQYF. Here the CDR3 DNA reads TGTGCCAGCGAAAACGGGGGGGCCATAGATACGCAGTATTTT.

Regarding this clonotype: It may be a read error: a sequence one base away is much more abundant. The chain links TRBV5-1 to TRBJ2-5; D remains unclear. The length of the CDR3 is 13 residues. CDR1 SGHRS and CDR2 YFSETQ come from the germline V gene. V lost 6 bases and J lost 1, with 10 bases in between. The CDR3: CASNLNIQETQYF. CDR3 DNA: TGCGCCAGCAACCTGAACATCCAAGAGACCCAGTACTTC.

This clonotype showed up many times. V gene TRBV5-1 combines with J gene TRBJ2-5, with 9 positions matching TRBD2. With V trimmed by 4 bases and J by 0 bases, 4 bases remained unmatched. The germline gives CDR1 SGHRS, CDR2 YFSETQ. This CDR3 contains 15 residues. Written as DNA, the CDR3 is TGCGCCAGCAGCGTCCTAGCGGGGTACCAAGAGACCCAGTACTTC. This gives the protein CASSVLAGYQETQYF.

This clonotype has only a few counts. The chain couples TRBV20-1 to TRBJ1-4; 8 positions match TRBD1. V lost 7 bases, J lost 3 bases, and 1 base stayed unmatched. CDR3 size: 12 residues. Germline V gene lookup returns CDR1 DFQATT and CDR2 SNEGSKA (reference sequence). CDR3 nucleotides: TGCAGTGAGGACAGGGCTAATGAAAAACTGTTTTTT. Its translation: CSEDRANEKLFF.

This clonotype was detected many times. The CDR3 spells CSVRVTGELFF. The CDR3, as DNA: TGCAGCGTCCGGGTTACCGGGGAGCTGTTTTTT. This rearrangement joins TRBV29-1 to TRBJ2-2; D not resolved. Germline CDR1 SQVTM, CDR2 ANQGSEA. The CDR3 has 11 amino acids. Trimming stripped 6 bases from V and 5 bases from J, with 7 bases between.

The rearrangement uses TRBV7-7 and TRBJ2-2, with 11 bases aligning to TRBD1. In germline, CDR1 is SSHAT, CDR2 FNYEAQ (reference sequence). The CDR3 contains 18 residues. Losses at the gene ends were 4 bases for V and 6 bases for J; bases not matched to a gene: 13. The CDR3 protein is CASSSQGLWTGGSGELFF. The CDR3 DNA is TGTGCCAGCAGCTCCCAGGGTCTTTGGACAGGGGGCTCCGGGGAGCTGTTTTTT.

The chain couples TRBV12-3 or TRBV12-4 to TRBJ2-7; 8 bases are a match to TRBD1. The CDR3 contains 14 residues. Germline trimming cut 6 bases from V and 0 bases from J; bases unmatched to any gene: 4. The CDR3 coding sequence is TGTGCCAGCAGCCCGACAGGGGACTCCTACGAGCAGTACTTC. Its protein is CASSPTGDSYEQYF.

The table lists this clonotype with many counts. This sequence joins TRBV20-1 and TRBJ2-3, with D uncertain. The ends were cut back, 4 bases at V and 5 bases at J, with 19 bases in the middle. Germline V CDR1 and CDR2: DFQATT, SNEGSKA (reference sequence). The CDR3 has 15 amino acids. CDR3 sequence reads: CSATGRDGGQDTQYF. CDR3 coding DNA: TGCAGTGCTACGGGCCGCGACGGCGGCCAAGATACGCAGTATTTT.

This clonotype was seen ten or more times. The rearrangement links TRBV10-3 to TRBJ1-1; 12 bases map to TRBD1. CDR3 size: 15 residues. Germline CDR1 reads ENHRY; CDR2 reads SYGVKD. J gave up 5 bases and V 6 bases, and 7 bases lay outside the gene matches. The CDR3, as DNA: TGTGCCATCAGGCCGGGACAGGGGGCGCTGACTGAAGCTTTCTTT. Amino acids: CAIRPGQGALTEAFF.

This clonotype has just a few counts. The rearrangement uses TRBV7-8 and TRBJ2-1, with 9 nucleotides matching TRBD1. V lost 5 bases, J lost 8 bases, and 10 bases stayed unmatched. CDR3 size: 15 residues. The germline V gene has CDR1 SGHVS and CDR2 FQNEAQ. CDR3 in DNA: TGTGCCAGCAGCACTCGGACAGGGGAGGTTGATGAGCAGTTCTTC. Its protein is CASSTRTGEVDEQFF. The whole variable domain, remainder taken from reference TRBV7-8 and TRBJ2-1, is GAGVSQSPRYKVAKRGQDVALRCDPISGHVSLFWYQQALGQGPEFLTYFQNEAQLDKSGLPSDRFFAERPEGSVSTLKIQRTQQEDSAVYLCASSTRTGEVDEQFFGPGTRLTVL.

With respect to this clonotype: This sequence may be a read error, since a much larger clone differs from it by one base. The V and J genes are TRBV5-1 and TRBJ1-1; perhaps TRBD1 as D (5 bases). The CDR3 sequence is 14 residues long. CDR1 SGHRS and CDR2 YFSETQ come from the germline V gene. The CDR3 sequence: CASASTGSGTEALF. For the CDR3, the DNA is TGCGCCAGCGCCTCAACAGGTTCGGGGACTGAAGCTTTGTTT.

This clonotype was counted a few times. This chain links TRBV29-1 with TRBJ2-5; no definite D call. Trimming cost V 3 bases and J 3 bases, with 11 bases left between them. The CDR3 is 13 amino acids. In germline, CDR1 is SQVTM, CDR2 ANQGSEA. The CDR3 is CSVDLSFKETQYF. CDR3 in DNA: TGCAGCGTTGATTTGAGTTTTAAAGAGACCCAGTACTTC.

This clonotype was observed a few times. CDR3 DNA sequence: TGTGCCAGCAGCTTTGGGACACTGACTTACGAGCAGTACTTC. This gives the protein CASSFGTLTYEQYF. This sequence joins TRBV7-8 and TRBJ2-7; D is possibly TRBD1 (6 bases). This CDR3 is built from 14 residues. V was clipped by 3 bases and J by 4 bases, with 13 bases between them. Germline V CDR1 and CDR2: SGHVS, FQNEAQ.

This clonotype was observed a handful of times. The genes are TRBV6-1 and TRBJ2-5, with 15 nucleotides matching TRBD2. The CDR3 covers 16 residues. Germline loops: CDR1 MNHNS, CDR2 SASEGT. V was pared by 5 bases and J by 5 bases, with 6 bases of the junction left unmatched. The DNA of the CDR3 is TGTGCCAGCAGTACCGGACTAGCGGGGGGGGTTGAGACCCAGTACTTC. Translation gives CASSTGLAGGVETQYF.

The chain uses TRBV27 and TRBJ2-3; unclear D gene. Between the trimmed V and J ends, which lost 5 bases and 2 bases, there was a span of 5 bases. This CDR3 spans 12 amino acids. Germline CDR1 MNHEY, CDR2 SMNVEV (reference sequence). The CDR3 is CASSGITDTQYF. The CDR3 DNA is TGTGCCAGCAGTGGGATCACAGATACGCAGTATTTT.

This clonotype was found a few times. The chain carries TRBV2 and TRBJ2-7; the D gene is possibly TRBD1 (5 bases). The CDR3 runs to 11 residues. Germline assignment: CDR1 SNHLY and CDR2 FYNNEI. V lost 6 bases and J lost 5, with 8 bases in between. The CDR3: CASSDSDEQYF. Written as DNA, the CDR3 is TGTGCCAGCAGCGACAGCGACGAGCAGTACTTC.

In its sample, this clonotype was seen many times. The CDR3 coding sequence is TGTGCCACCAGTGACACTAGGGCGGGGGAGACCCAGTACTTC. Translating it yields CATSDTRAGETQYF. V gene TRBV24-1 combines with J gene TRBJ2-5; tentatively, D is TRBD2 (6 bases). The germline V gene encodes CDR1 KGHDR and CDR2 SFDVKD. Trimming cost V 4 bases and J 5 bases, with 13 bases left between them. The CDR3 length is 14 residues.

This clonotype was counted ten times or more. The chain is built from TRBV7-8 and TRBJ2-7; 7 bases match TRBD1. This CDR3 has 13 amino acids. Germline CDR1 is SGHVS and CDR2 is FQNEAQ. J was trimmed by 7 bases and V by 5 bases; bases with no gene match: 8. CDR3 bases: TGTGCCAGCAGCCCAGACAGGGTCGGGGAGCAGTACTTC. Translation gives CASSPDRVGEQYF.

Many counts were recorded for this clonotype. The chain carries TRBV15 and TRBJ1-4; D is uncertain. The germline V and J ends were trimmed by 3 bases and 7 bases, with 12 bases remaining between them. This CDR3 comprises 14 residues. Germline CDR1 is LNHNV and CDR2 is YYDKDF (reference sequence). The CDR3 coding sequence is TGTGCCACCAGCAGGGGCTTGATGGGTGAAAAACTGTTTTTT. Its translation is CATSRGLMGEKLFF.

This clonotype was counted many times. The rearrangement joins TRBV12-3 or TRBV12-4 to TRBJ2-5, with 8 nucleotides matching TRBD2. The J segment lost 5 bases and the V segment lost 3 bases, leaving 5 bases of the junction unmatched. The CDR3 has 14 amino acids. CDR3 DNA sequence: TGTGCCAGCAGTTTTCGGGGGGGCCTGGAGACCCAGTACTTC. Translated, it gives CASSFRGGLETQYF.

This clonotype was observed a handful of times. The J gene is TRBJ2-3, the V gene TRBV10-3, with a tentative D call TRBD1 (5 bases). The V gene's germline CDR1 is ENHRY and CDR2 SYGVKD. V was shortened by 4 bases and J by 1 base, with 9 bases between the two germline ends. The CDR3 is made up of 14 amino acids. In DNA form, the CDR3 reads TGTGCCATCAGTGCGGAACAGGGCACAGATACGCAGTATTTT. It is translated as CAISAEQGTDTQYF.

This clonotype has ten or more counts. The gene calls are TRBV5-1 and TRBJ2-5, with TRBD1 identical over 8 bases. With 4 bases clipped from V and 5 bases from J, the junction kept 4 bases outside the gene matches. The germline V gene encodes CDR1 SGHRS and CDR2 YFSETQ. The CDR3 is 13 amino acids. CDR3 protein: CASSMDRVETQYF. The CDR3 coding sequence is TGCGCCAGCAGCATGGACAGGGTCGAGACCCAGTACTTC.

The chain carries TRBV12-2 and TRBJ2-5. TRBV12-2 is annotated as a pseudogene. This CDR3 has 16 residues. CDR3 sequence reads: CASRSSGRILQETQYF. The CDR3 nucleotides are TGTGCAAGTCGCTCATCAGGACGTATCCTACAAGAGACCCAGTACTTC.

This clonotype was detected ten times or more. The rearrangement links TRBV12-3 or TRBV12-4 to TRBJ2-7, with 10 bases aligning to TRBD1. The CDR3 is 14 amino acids. The ends lost 4 bases at V and 6 bases at J; junction bases unmatched: 6. The CDR3 coding sequence is TGTGCCAGCAGTTGGGGGACAGGGGACTTCGAGCAGTACTTC. It yields the protein CASSWGTGDFEQYF.

Ten or more counts support this clonotype. The rearrangement links TRBV12-3 or TRBV12-4 to TRBJ1-5; D is unresolved. With 3 bases removed from V and 3 bases from J, the gap between germline ends came to 12 bases. This CDR3 contains 15 residues. The CDR3 region has the DNA TGTGCCAGCAGTTTCCGAGAGGAGGACAATCAGCCCCAGCATTTT. Translation gives CASSFREEDNQPQHF.

The chain employs TRBV11-1 and TRBJ2-1, with 12 bases aligning to TRBD2. Trimming at V came to 5 bases and at J to 1 base, leaving 3 bases not matched to a gene. CDR1 SGHAT and CDR2 FQDESV come from the germline V gene (reference sequence). This CDR3 is built from 16 residues. This CDR3 is CASSRTSGISYNEQFF. For the CDR3, the DNA is TGTGCCAGCAGCAGGACTAGCGGGATTTCCTACAATGAGCAGTTCTTC.

This clonotype was seen a few times. The J gene is TRBJ2-1, the V gene TRBV6-4; D gene uncertain. V lost 5 bases and J lost 0, with 11 bases in between. CDR3 length equals 15 residues. CDR1 and CDR2 from the germline V gene are MRHNA and SNTAGT. The CDR3 sequence: CASSRETSSYNEQFF. For the CDR3, the DNA is TGTGCCAGCAGTAGGGAAACGAGCTCCTACAATGAGCAGTTCTTC.

The chain recombines TRBV7-9 with TRBJ2-2, with TRBD2 as a possible D gene (5 bases). The germline V gene encodes CDR1 SEHNR and CDR2 FQNEAQ (reference sequence). Trimming cost V 2 bases and J 4 bases, with 8 bases left between them. The CDR3 covers 14 residues. CDR3 DNA sequence: TGTGCCAGCAGCTTATATGAGGGCACCGGGGAGCTGTTTTTT. Its translation is CASSLYEGTGELFF.

In its sample, this clonotype was seen many times. One junction end does not reproduce the germline sequence, and a read error may be involved. V usage is TRBV5-1 and J usage is TRBJ2-5, with D uncertain. Germline assignment: CDR1 SGHRS and CDR2 YFSETQ. The CDR3 has 8 amino acids. The CDR3 DNA reads TGCGCCAGCAGCCGCCCTCGCTTC. It encodes CASSRPRF.

This clonotype came up many times. The chain's CDR3 is CASSLEGGQETQYF. DNA of the CDR3: TGCGCCAGCAGCTTGGAGGGGGGACAGGAGACCCAGTACTTC. The chain links TRBV5-1 to TRBJ2-5; D possibly corresponds to TRBD1 (7 bases). Trimming removed 0 bases at V and 5 bases at J, with 11 bases between. The germline CDR1 and CDR2 sequences are SGHRS and YFSETQ. The CDR3 loop spans 14 amino acids.

This clonotype showed up many times. J is TRBJ2-1 and V is TRBV12-3 or TRBV12-4; 10 positions agree with TRBD2. J lost 8 bases, V lost 6 bases, and 7 bases had no gene match. The CDR3 contains 14 residues. This CDR3 is CASRRAGGRDEQFF. DNA for the CDR3: TGTGCCAGCAGAAGAGCGGGGGGGCGCGATGAGCAGTTCTTC.